This TCR beta chain came from a study of cytomegalovirus exposure and HLA in healthy donors. Study-level results: A classifier reportedly called cytomegalovirus status with high sensitivity and specificity. The authors enumerated around 150 TCR beta chains as linked to cytomegalovirus. The authors later linked a missense DCLRE1C variant to TCR beta V- and J-gene trimming. As a later analysis showed, several of the most significant clusters appeared to be linked to common viral pathogens.

The study ran its PCR with 60 Vbeta and 13 Jbeta primers. The protocol was immunoSEQ multiplex PCR, while the TCRdb copy is restricted to in-frame clones and leaves out a portion. The top ten hold roughly 10% of the sample, which has 190,000 or so clones, over 75% seen once. The CDR3 is 14 amino acids. Trimming stripped 5 bases from V and 4 bases from J, with 14 bases between. CDR1 and CDR2 from the germline V gene are LNHDA and SQIVND (reference sequence). This clone has a single count. Its specificity is not known. This sequence joins TRBV19 and TRBJ1-2; tentative D call: TRBD1 (5 bases). The clonotype originates from a woman in her forties or fifties in good health and CMV-seropositive. The sample consisted of PBMCs. CDR3 protein: CASSSLTDSYGYTF. Here the CDR3 DNA reads TGTGCCAGTAGTTCACTGACAGACTCCTATGGCTACACCTTC.